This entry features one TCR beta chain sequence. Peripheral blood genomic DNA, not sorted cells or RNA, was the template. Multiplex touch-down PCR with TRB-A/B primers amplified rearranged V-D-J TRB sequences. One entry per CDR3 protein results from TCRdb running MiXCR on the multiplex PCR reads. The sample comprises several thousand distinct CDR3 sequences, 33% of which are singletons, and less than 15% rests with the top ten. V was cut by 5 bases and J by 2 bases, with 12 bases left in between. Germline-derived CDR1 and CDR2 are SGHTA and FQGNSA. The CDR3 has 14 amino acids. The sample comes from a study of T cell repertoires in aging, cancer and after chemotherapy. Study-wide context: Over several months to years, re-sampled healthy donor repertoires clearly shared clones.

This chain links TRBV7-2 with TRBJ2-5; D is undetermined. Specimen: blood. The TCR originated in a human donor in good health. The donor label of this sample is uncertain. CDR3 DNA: TGTGCCAGCAGCCCCCGACAAACTCAAGAGACCCAGTACTTC. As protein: CASSPRQTQETQYF.